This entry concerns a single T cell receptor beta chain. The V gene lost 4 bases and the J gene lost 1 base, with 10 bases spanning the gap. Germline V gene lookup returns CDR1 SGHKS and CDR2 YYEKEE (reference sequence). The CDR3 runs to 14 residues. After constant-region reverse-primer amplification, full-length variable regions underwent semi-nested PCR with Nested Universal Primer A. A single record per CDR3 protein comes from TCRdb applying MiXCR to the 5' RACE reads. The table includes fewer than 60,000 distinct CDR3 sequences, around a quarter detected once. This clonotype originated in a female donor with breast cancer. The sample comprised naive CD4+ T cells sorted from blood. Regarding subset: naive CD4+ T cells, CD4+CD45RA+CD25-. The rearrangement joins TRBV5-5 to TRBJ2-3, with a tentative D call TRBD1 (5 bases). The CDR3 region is CASSPGFRTDTQYF. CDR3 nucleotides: TGTGCCAGCAGCCCAGGGTTTCGCACAGATACGCAGTATTTT.